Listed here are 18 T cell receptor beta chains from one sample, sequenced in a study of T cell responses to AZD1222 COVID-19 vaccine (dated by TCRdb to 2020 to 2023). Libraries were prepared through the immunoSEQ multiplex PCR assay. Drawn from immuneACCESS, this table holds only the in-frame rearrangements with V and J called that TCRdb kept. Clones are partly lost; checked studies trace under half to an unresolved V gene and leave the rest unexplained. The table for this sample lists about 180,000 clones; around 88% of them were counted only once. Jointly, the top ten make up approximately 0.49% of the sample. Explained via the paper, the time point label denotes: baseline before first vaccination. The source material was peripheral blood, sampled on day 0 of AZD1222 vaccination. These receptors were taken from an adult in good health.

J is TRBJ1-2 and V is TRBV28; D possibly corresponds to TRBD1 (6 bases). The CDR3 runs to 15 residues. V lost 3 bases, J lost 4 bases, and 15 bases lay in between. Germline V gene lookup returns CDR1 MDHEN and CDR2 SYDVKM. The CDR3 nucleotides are TGTGCCAGCAGTTTGTATTCGGGGGCTGGCTATGGCTACACCTTC. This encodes CASSLYSGAGYGYTF.

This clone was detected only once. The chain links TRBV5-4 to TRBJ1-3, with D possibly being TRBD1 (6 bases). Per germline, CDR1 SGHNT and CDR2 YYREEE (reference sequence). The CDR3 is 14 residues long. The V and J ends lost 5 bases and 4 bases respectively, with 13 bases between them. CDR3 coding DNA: TGTGCCAGCAGAAGGCAGGGGTCAGGAAACACCATATATTTT. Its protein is CASRRQGSGNTIYF.

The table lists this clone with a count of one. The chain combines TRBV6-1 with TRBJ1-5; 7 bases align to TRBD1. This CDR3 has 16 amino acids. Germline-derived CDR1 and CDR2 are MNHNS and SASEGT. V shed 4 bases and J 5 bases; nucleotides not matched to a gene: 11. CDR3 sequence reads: CASSAPRGQLDQPQHF. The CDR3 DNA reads TGTGCCAGCAGTGCCCCGCGGGGACAGCTGGATCAGCCCCAGCATTTT.

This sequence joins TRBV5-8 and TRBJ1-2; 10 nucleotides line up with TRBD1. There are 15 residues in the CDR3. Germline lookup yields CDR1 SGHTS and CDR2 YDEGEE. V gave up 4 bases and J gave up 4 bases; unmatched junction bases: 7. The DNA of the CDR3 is TGTGCCAGCAGCCCCCGGACAGGGGGTTTCTATGGCTACACCTTC. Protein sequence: CASSPRTGGFYGYTF.

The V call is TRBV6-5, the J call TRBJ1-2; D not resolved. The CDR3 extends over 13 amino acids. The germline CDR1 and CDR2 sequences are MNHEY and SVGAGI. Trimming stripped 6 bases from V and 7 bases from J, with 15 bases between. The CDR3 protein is CASRGDRGSGYTF. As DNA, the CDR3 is TGTGCCAGCAGAGGAGACCGAGGAAGTGGCTACACCTTC.

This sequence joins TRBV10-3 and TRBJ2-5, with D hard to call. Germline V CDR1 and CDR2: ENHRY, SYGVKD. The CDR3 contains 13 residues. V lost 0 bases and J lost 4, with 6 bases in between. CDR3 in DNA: TGTGCCATCAGTGAGTCGATTTTAGAGACCCAGTACTTC. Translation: CAISESILETQYF.

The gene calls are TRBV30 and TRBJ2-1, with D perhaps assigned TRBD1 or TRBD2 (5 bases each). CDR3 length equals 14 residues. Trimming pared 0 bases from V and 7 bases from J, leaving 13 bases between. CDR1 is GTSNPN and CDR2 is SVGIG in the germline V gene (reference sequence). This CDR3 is CAWSVMGLANEQFF. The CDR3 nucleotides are TGTGCCTGGAGTGTCATGGGGCTAGCTAATGAGCAGTTCTTC.

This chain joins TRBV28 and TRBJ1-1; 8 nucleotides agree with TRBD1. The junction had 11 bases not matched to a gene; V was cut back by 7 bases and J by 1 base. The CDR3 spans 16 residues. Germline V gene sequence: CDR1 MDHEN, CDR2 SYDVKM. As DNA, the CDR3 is TGTGCCAGCACCGTCTTTCGGACAGGGAAGAACACTGAAGCTTTCTTT. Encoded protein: CASTVFRTGKNTEAFF.

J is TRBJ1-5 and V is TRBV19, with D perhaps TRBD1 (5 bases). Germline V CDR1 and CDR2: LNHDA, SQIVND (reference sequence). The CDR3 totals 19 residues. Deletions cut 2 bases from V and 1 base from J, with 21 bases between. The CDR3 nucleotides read TGTGCCAGTAGTATATTGGGTTTGCCCCGGGGCGGGAGCAATCAGCCCCAGCATTTT. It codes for CASSILGLPRGGSNQPQHF.

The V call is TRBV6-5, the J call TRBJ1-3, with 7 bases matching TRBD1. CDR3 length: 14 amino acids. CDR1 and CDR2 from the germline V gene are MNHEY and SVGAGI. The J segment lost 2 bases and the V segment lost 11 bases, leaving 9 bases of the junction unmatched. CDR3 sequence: CALGGDSTGNTIYF. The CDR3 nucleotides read TGTGCCCTAGGAGGGGACAGCACTGGAAACACCATATATTTT.

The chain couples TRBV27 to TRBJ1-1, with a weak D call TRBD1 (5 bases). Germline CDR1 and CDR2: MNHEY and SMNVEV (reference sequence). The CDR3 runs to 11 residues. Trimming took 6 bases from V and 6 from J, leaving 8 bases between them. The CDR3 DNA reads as TGTGCCAGCAGGTCAGGGCCTGAAGCTTTCTTT. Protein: CASRSGPEAFF.

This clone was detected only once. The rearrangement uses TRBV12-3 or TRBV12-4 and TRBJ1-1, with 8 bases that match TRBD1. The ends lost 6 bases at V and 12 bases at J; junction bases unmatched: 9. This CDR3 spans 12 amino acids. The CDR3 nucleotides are TGTGCCAGCAGACAGGACAGGGTTAGGTCTTTCTTT. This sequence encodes CASRQDRVRSFF.

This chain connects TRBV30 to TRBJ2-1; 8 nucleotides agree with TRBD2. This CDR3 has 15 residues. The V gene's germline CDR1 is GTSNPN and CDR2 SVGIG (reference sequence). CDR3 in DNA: TGTTCGCTGGAGGGGGGACTGGGCGGGAGGAACGAGCAGTTCTTC. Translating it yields CSLEGGLGGRNEQFF.

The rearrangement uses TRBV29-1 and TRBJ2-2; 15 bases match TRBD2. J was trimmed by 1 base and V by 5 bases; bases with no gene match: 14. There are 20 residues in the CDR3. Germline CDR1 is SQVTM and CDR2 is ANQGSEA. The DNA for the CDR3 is TGCAGCGTTCCCCCCCGAGGCAGGGGACTAGCGGGAGGGAACACCGGGGAGCTGTTTTTT. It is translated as CSVPPRGRGLAGGNTGELFF.

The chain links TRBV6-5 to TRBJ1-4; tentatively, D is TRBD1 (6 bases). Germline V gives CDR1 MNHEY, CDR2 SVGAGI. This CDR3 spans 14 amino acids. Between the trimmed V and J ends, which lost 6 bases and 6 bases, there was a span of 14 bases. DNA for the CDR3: TGTGCCAGCAGACCCGGAGGGGGGGATGAAAAACTGTTTTTT. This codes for CASRPGGGDEKLFF.

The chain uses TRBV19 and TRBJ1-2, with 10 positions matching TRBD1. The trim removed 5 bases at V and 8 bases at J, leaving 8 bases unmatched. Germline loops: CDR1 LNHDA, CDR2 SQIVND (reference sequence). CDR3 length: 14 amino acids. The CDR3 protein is CASSSTGGSGGYTF. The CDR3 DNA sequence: TGTGCCAGTAGTTCGACAGGGGGCTCTGGAGGCTACACCTTC.

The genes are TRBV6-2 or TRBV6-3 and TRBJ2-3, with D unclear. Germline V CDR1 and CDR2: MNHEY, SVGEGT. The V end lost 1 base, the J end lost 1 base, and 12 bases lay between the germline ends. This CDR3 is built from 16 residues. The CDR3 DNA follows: TGTGCCAGCAGTTACTTAGGCACCTGGGGCACAGATACGCAGTATTTT. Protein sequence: CASSYLGTWGTDTQYF.

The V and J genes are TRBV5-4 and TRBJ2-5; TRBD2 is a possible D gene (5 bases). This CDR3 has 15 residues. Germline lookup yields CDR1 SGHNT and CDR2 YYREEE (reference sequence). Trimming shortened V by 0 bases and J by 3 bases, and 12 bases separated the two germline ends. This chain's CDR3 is CASSLVVASEETQYF. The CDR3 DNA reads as TGTGCCAGCAGCTTGGTAGTAGCGTCAGAAGAGACCCAGTACTTC.